The next 20 T cell receptor beta chains were all read from a single sample in a study of cytomegalovirus exposure and HLA in healthy donors. Use of 60 Vbeta and 13 Jbeta primers characterized the PCR. Profiled with immunoSEQ multiplex PCR; TCRdb holds only in-frame clones, not every one. The sample has around 140,000 clones; about three quarters are singletons. Sequencing was done on a sample of PBMCs. The receptors originated from a male donor in good health and CMV-seronegative.

The chain carries TRBV5-6 and TRBJ2-1; tentative D call: TRBD2 (5 bases). The V end was cut by 1 base, the J end by 10 bases, with 9 bases between. The CDR3 has 12 residues. Looked up from germline, CDR1 is SGHDT and CDR2 is YYEEEE. CDR3 coding DNA: TGTGCCAGCAGCTTGTCGACGGGAGAGCAGTTCTTC. It yields the protein CASSLSTGEQFF.

Regarding this clone: Distinct nucleotide sequences in the sample also encode this CDR3. The J gene is TRBJ2-3, the V gene TRBV5-1; D is possibly TRBD1 (5 bases). CDR1 and CDR2 from the germline V gene are SGHRS and YFSETQ. The CDR3 has 16 residues. The V end was cut by 5 bases, the J end by 0 bases, with 16 bases between. CDR3 nucleotides: TGCGCCAGCAGTTCACGCACAGGAACTAGCACAGATACGCAGTATTTT. Translation: CASSSRTGTSTDTQYF.

CDR3 residues: CASSKDRDETQYF. As DNA, the CDR3 is TGCGCCAGCAGCAAGGACAGGGATGAGACCCAGTACTTC. This chain joins TRBV5-1 and TRBJ2-5; TRBD1 matches 8 bases. With 4 bases clipped from V and 5 bases from J, the junction kept 4 bases outside the gene matches. This CDR3 comprises 13 residues. CDR1 and CDR2 (germline): SGHRS, YFSETQ.

The genes are TRBV15 and TRBJ2-3; 13 nucleotides line up with TRBD2. Per germline, CDR1 LNHNV and CDR2 YYDKDF (reference sequence). This CDR3 region has 16 residues. Trimming cost V 4 bases and J 3 bases; bases outside gene matches: 4. The CDR3 nucleotides are TGTGCCACCAGCAACCCGGGACTAGCGGGAACAGATACGCAGTATTTT. Residues: CATSNPGLAGTDTQYF.

This clone showed up just a few times. The rearrangement uses TRBV29-1 and TRBJ2-1; 11 bases are shared with TRBD2. This CDR3 spans 14 amino acids. The germline V gene has CDR1 SQVTM and CDR2 ANQGSEA. V lost 7 bases, J lost 4 bases, and 6 bases stayed unmatched. In nucleotides, the CDR3 is TGCAGCGGGGTTAGCGGGGGGGCATACAATGAGCAGTTCTTC. Amino acids: CSGVSGGAYNEQFF.

The chain recombines TRBV12-5 with TRBJ1-5, with 8 nucleotides matching TRBD1. Trimming cost V 1 base and J 3 bases; bases outside gene matches: 2. This CDR3 comprises 15 residues. The germline V gene has CDR1 LGHNT and CDR2 FRNRAP. The CDR3 reads CASGLGTGHNQPQHF. The CDR3 DNA follows: TGTGCTAGTGGTTTGGGGACAGGGCACAATCAGCCCCAGCATTTT.

The rearrangement uses TRBV4-1 and TRBJ1-1; D gene unclear. Germline V gene data show CDR1 as MGHRA and CDR2 as YSYEKL. Trimming took 0 bases from V and 11 from J, leaving 16 bases between them. CDR3 length equals 14 residues. The CDR3: CASSQDLAGGFAFF. For the CDR3, the DNA is TGCGCCAGCAGCCAAGATCTTGCGGGTGGATTTGCTTTCTTT.

CDR3: CASSQEGGSTNNEQFF. The CDR3 DNA reads as TGTGCCAGCAGCCAAGAAGGCGGGTCGACAAACAATGAGCAGTTCTTC. The rearrangement links TRBV4-2 to TRBJ2-1, with a weak D call TRBD2 (5 bases). V was shortened by 0 bases and J by 5 bases, with 14 bases between the two germline ends. Germline-derived CDR1 and CDR2 are LGHNA and YNFKEQ. CDR3 size: 16 residues.

The CDR3: CASSRDPPGALHF. CDR3 bases: TGTGCCAGCAGTCGGGACCCTCCAGGGGCCCTCCACTTT. The chain uses TRBV2 and TRBJ1-6; perhaps TRBD1 as D (6 bases). The V gene's germline CDR1 is SNHLY and CDR2 FYNNEI. This CDR3 is 13 amino acids long. V shed 5 bases and J shed 14 bases, with 16 bases lying between them.

V usage is TRBV5-1 and J usage is TRBJ1-1; 7 positions match TRBD1. The CDR3 is 15 residues long. V gave up 4 bases and J gave up 3 bases; unmatched junction bases: 9. Per the germline V gene, CDR1 is SGHRS and CDR2 is YFSETQ. DNA for the CDR3: TGCGCCAGCAGCCAGCAGACAGGGTGGGACACTGAAGCTTTCTTT. It is translated as CASSQQTGWDTEAFF.

V gene TRBV6-5 combines with J gene TRBJ1-4; the match to TRBD1 covers 8 bases. CDR1 is MNHEY and CDR2 is SVGAGI in the germline V gene. CDR3 size: 15 residues. The V gene end was trimmed by 1 base and the J gene end by 6 bases; junction bases not matched to a gene: 4. This CDR3 is CASSYLGTGDEKLFF. In nucleotides, the CDR3 is TGTGCCAGCAGTTACTTGGGGACAGGAGATGAAAAACTGTTTTTT.

The chain combines TRBV18 with TRBJ1-1; 7 bases fit TRBD1. The V and J ends lost 3 bases and 3 bases, in that order; junction bases with no gene match: 10. The CDR3 consists of 16 residues. Looked up from germline, CDR1 is KGHSH and CDR2 is LQKENI. The CDR3 nucleotides read TGTGCCAGCTCACCCTTGGCAGGGGGGATCGACACTGAAGCTTTCTTT. As protein: CASSPLAGGIDTEAFF.

The rearrangement uses TRBV5-4 and TRBJ1-4; 8 nucleotides line up with TRBD1. The CDR3 contains 17 residues. Looked up from germline, CDR1 is SGHNT and CDR2 is YYREEE (reference sequence). The V gene end was trimmed by 0 bases and the J gene end by 8 bases; junction bases not matched to a gene: 12. CDR3 amino acids: CASSLDGRGPEREKLFF. The CDR3 DNA is TGTGCCAGCAGCTTGGATGGCAGGGGGCCGGAACGGGAAAAACTGTTTTTT. Based on the CDR3 plus reference TRBV5-4 and TRBJ1-4, the full variable domain is ETGVTQSPTHLIKTRGQQVTLRCSSQSGHNTVSWYQQALGQGPQFIFQYYREEENGRGNFPPRFSGLQFPNYSSELNVNALELDDSALYLCASSLDGRGPEREKLFFGSGTQLSVL.

V gene TRBV5-1 combines with J gene TRBJ2-7; 9 bases are a match to TRBD1. Trimming cost V 4 bases and J 4 bases; bases outside gene matches: 6. This CDR3 is 14 amino acids long. Germline loops: CDR1 SGHRS, CDR2 YFSETQ. The CDR3 reads CASSGGQGLYEQYF. The CDR3 bases are TGCGCCAGCAGCGGTGGACAGGGGTTGTACGAGCAGTACTTC.

The chain uses TRBV2 and TRBJ2-7; D might be TRBD1 (6 bases). V was shortened by 6 bases and J by 0 bases, with 12 bases between the two germline ends. Per the germline V gene, CDR1 is SNHLY and CDR2 is FYNNEI. This CDR3 contains 14 residues. The CDR3: CASRPGQPSYEQYF. DNA of the CDR3: TGTGCCAGCAGACCGGGACAACCCTCCTACGAGCAGTACTTC.

This clone has only one observation. The genes are TRBV7-8 and TRBJ1-2, with D hard to call. Trimming removed 3 bases at V and 2 bases at J, with 7 bases between. The CDR3 extends over 13 amino acids. CDR1 and CDR2 from the germline V gene are SGHVS and FQNEAQ. This CDR3 is CASSLERNYGYTF. CDR3 DNA: TGTGCCAGCAGCTTGGAGCGGAACTATGGCTACACCTTC.

Only one count was recorded for this clone. The CDR3 nucleotides are TGCGCCAGCAGCTTGGCGGTGAGAGGGGATACGCAGTATTTT. It is translated as CASSLAVRGDTQYF. The chain uses TRBV5-1 and TRBJ2-3; TRBD2 might be the D (5 bases). Germline V gene sequence: CDR1 SGHRS, CDR2 YFSETQ. The CDR3 contains 14 residues. V gave up 0 bases and J gave up 6 bases, with 11 bases separating them.

This chain links TRBV7-8 with TRBJ1-2, with TRBD1 matching over 12 bases. Trimming at V came to 8 bases and at J to 3 bases, leaving 19 bases not matched to a gene. Germline values: CDR1 SGHVS, CDR2 FQNEAQ. The CDR3 extends over 19 amino acids. CDR3 nucleotides: TGTGCCAGCTCCCTCCTTCTCCGGCGGGACAGGGGGCGCGACTATGGCTACACCTTC. Protein sequence: CASSLLLRRDRGRDYGYTF.

J is TRBJ2-7 and V is TRBV7-9; no firm D call. Germline V gene lookup returns CDR1 SEHNR and CDR2 FQNEAQ (reference sequence). Trimming left V 5 bases short and J 13 bases short, with 21 bases between. The CDR3 is made up of 13 amino acids. In DNA, the CDR3 is TGTGCCAGCAGCCACCCCGCAGCGACCCTCCGATACTTC. Its translation: CASSHPAATLRYF.

The rearrangement links TRBV30 to TRBJ1-4, with TRBD1 identical over 7 bases. The germline V gene has CDR1 GTSNPN and CDR2 SVGIG (reference sequence). This CDR3 is 15 amino acids long. V was clipped by 8 bases and J by 7 bases; unmatched bases: 16. Written as DNA, the CDR3 is TGTGCCGGCCTTTACCGGGACAGAGTAAGTGAAAAACTGTTTTTT. Its translation is CAGLYRDRVSEKLFF.